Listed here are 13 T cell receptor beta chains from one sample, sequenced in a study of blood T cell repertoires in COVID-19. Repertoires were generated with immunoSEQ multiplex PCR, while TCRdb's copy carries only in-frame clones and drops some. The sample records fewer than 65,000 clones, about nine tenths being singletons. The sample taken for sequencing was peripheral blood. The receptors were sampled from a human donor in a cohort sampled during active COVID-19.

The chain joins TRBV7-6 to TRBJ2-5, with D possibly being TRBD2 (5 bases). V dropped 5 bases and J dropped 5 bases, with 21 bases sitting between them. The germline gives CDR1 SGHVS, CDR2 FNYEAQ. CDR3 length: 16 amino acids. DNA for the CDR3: TGTGCCAGCAGCCAAATGGGCCCGGCTAGCTCTGAGACCCAGTACTTC. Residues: CASSQMGPASSETQYF. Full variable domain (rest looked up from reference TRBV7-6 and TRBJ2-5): GAGVSQSPRYKVTKRGQDVALRCDPISGHVSLYWYRQALGQGPEFLTYFNYEAQQDKSGLPNDRFSAERPEGSISTLTIQRTEQRDSAMYRCASSQMGPASSETQYFGPGTRLLVL.

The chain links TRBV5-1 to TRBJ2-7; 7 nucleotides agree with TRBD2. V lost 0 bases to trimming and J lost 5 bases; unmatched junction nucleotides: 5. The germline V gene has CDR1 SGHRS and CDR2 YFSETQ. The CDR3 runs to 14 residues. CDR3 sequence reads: CASSLAGGMDEQYF. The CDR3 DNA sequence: TGCGCCAGCAGCTTGGCGGGAGGAATGGACGAGCAGTACTTC.

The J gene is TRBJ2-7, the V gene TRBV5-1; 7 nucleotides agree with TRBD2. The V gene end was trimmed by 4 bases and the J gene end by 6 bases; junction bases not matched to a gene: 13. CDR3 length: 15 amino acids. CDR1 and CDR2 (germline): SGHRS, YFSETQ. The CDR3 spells CASSTDGSGNREQYF. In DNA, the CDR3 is TGCGCCAGCAGCACCGATGGCAGCGGGAACCGCGAGCAGTACTTC.

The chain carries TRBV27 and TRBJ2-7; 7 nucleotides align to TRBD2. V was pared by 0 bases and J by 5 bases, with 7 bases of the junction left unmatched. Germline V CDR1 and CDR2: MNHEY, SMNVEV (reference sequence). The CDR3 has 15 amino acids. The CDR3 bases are TGTGCCAGCAGTTTATCGGGGAGGGCCCCCCACGAGCAGTACGTC. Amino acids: CASSLSGRAPHEQYV.

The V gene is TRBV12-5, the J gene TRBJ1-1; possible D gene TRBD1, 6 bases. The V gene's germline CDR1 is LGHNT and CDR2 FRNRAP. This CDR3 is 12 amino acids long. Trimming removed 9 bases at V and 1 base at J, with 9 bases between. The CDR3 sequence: CARGGENTEAFF. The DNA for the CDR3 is TGTGCTAGAGGGGGGGAGAACACTGAAGCTTTCTTT.

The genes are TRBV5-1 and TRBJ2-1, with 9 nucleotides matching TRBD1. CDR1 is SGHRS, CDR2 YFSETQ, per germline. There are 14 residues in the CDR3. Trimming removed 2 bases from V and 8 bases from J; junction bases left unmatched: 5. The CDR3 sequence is CASSFRTGVYEQFF. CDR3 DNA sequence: TGCGCCAGCAGCTTTAGGACAGGGGTCTATGAGCAGTTCTTC.

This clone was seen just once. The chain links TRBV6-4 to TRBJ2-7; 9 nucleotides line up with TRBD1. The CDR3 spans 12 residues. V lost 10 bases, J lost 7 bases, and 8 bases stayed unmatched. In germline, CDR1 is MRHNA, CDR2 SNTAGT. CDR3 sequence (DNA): TGTGCCAACCCGGGACAGGGAAGGGAGCAGTACGTC. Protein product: CANPGQGREQYV.

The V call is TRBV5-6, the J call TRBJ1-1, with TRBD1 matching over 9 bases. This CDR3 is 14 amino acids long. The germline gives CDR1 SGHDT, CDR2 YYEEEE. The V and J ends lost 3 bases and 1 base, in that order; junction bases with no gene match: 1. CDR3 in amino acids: CASSWGQGNTEAFF. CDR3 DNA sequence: TGTGCCAGCAGCTGGGGACAGGGGAACACTGAAGCTTTCTTT.

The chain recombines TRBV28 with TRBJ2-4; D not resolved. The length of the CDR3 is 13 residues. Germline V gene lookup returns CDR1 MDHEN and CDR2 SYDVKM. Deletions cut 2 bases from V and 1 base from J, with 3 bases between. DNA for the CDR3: TGTGCCAGCAGTTTAGCGGCCAAAAACATTCAGTACTTC. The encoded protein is CASSLAAKNIQYF.

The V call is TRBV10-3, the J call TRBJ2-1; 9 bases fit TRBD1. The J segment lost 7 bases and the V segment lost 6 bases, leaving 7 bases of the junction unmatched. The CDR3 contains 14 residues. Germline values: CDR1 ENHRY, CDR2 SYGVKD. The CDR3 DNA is TGTGCCATCAGAGAGGGGACAGGGCTTAATGAGCAGTTCTTC. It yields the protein CAIREGTGLNEQFF.

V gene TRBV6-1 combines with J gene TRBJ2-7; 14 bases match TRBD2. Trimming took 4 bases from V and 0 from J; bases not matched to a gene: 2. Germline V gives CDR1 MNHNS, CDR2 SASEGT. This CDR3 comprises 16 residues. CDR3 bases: TGTGCCAGCAGTGCCGGGACTAGCGGGAGCTCCTACGAGCAGTACGTC. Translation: CASSAGTSGSSYEQYV.

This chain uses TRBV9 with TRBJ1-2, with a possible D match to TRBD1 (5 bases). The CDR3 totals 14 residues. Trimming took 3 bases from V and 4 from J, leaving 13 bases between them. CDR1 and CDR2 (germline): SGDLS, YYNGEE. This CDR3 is CASSAHLGGYGYTF. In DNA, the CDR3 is TGTGCCAGCAGCGCGCACCTCGGGGGCTATGGCTACACCTTC.

The DNA for the CDR3 is TGTGCCAGCAGGGAAACACAGGGAGATTATGGCTACACCTTC. It specifies CASRETQGDYGYTF. The gene calls are TRBV2 and TRBJ1-2, with a possible D match to TRBD1 (6 bases). There are 14 residues in the CDR3. The V gene's germline CDR1 is SNHLY and CDR2 FYNNEI. Trimming left V 6 bases short and J 5 bases short, with 16 bases between.